This record concerns one TCR beta chain sequence. Its antigen is as yet unknown. The sample belongs to a study of OX40 agonist ivuxolimab in advanced cancers. TCRdb keeps only in-frame clones here, not all; method: immunoSEQ multiplex PCR. The data hold about 100,000 clones, with around 93% observed a single time. Study-level findings and limits: Researchers report that CD8+ T cells had, on average, more expanded clones than CD4+.

This CDR3 region has 15 residues. CDR1 is MDHEN and CDR2 is SYDVKM in the germline V gene. The V gene end was trimmed by 7 bases and the J gene end by 2 bases; junction bases not matched to a gene: 8. The clonotype originates from an adult with an advanced solid tumor such as melanoma, head and neck, liver or kidney cancer. This sample comprised CD4+ or CD8+ T cells sorted from blood, obtained in a trial of the OX40 agonist ivuxolimab. This chain connects TRBV28 to TRBJ2-3, with 8 bases identical to TRBD2. The chain's CDR3 is CASNPGGAATDTQYF. CDR3 nucleotide sequence: TGTGCCAGCAACCCGGGGGGGGCCGCCACAGATACGCAGTATTTT.